This TCR beta chain comes out of a study of cytomegalovirus exposure and HLA in healthy donors. On this clone itself: Its target is not known.

The CDR3 runs to 16 residues. With 6 bases clipped from V and 2 bases from J, the junction kept 8 bases outside the gene matches. The germline gives CDR1 SNHLY, CDR2 FYNNEI. Whole-study results and caveats: Analyzed later, association rates of TCRs varied across HLA loci, with DRB1 most and HLA-C fewest. Immune exposure information available was restricted to CMV serostatus.

PCR primers comprised 60 Vbeta and 13 Jbeta primers. Here immunoSEQ multiplex PCR was the method, and the copy in TCRdb shows in-frame clones only, minus some. The sample lists about 130,000 clones; about 80% were seen once. The specimen was PBMCs. The rearrangement uses TRBV2 and TRBJ1-5; the match to TRBD1 covers 9 bases. The clonotype originates from a middle-aged woman in good health and CMV-seronegative. The CDR3 sequence: CASSRDRVDGNQPQHF. The CDR3 nucleotides are TGTGCCAGCAGCCGGGACAGGGTTGATGGCAATCAGCCCCAGCATTTT.